This T cell receptor (beta chain) was sequenced in a study of CD8+ T cells in alopecia areata. Study-wide results and caveats: Among patients, TCR sharing was less clear than in mice, a difference possibly due in part to HLA diversity in the patient population.

In regard to this clone: What it binds is unknown.

The V and J ends lost 8 bases and 3 bases respectively, with 8 bases between them. The CDR3 sequence is 11 residues long. Per germline, CDR1 MNHEY and CDR2 SMNVEV (reference sequence). Extracted RNA was reverse transcribed, and the resulting cDNA served as sequencing template. Sequencing was performed with immunoSEQ multiplex PCR; in TCRdb, only in-frame clones are kept and a portion is missing. The data show roughly 64,000 clones, with around 47% seen just once and roughly half held by the top ten. The rearrangement links TRBV27 to TRBJ2-7; D is possibly TRBD1 or TRBD2 (5 bases each). Sequencing used NKG2D-low CD8+ T cells sorted from blood. The TCR was taken from a human donor with alopecia areata. The CDR3 DNA follows: TGTGCCAGCGGGACCCTCTACGAGCAGTACTTC. Protein: CASGTLYEQYF.